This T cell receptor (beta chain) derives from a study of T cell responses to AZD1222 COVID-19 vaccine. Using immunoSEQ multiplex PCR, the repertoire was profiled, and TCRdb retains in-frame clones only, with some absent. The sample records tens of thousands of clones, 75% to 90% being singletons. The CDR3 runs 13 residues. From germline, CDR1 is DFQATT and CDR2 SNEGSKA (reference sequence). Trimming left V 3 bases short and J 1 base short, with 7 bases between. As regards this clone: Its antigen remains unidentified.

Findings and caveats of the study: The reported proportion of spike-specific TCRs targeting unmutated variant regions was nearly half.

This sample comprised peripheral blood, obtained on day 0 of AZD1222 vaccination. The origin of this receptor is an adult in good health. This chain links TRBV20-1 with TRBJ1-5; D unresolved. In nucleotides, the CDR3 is TGCAGTGCTAGTATGGGAAGCAATCAGCCCCAGCATTTT. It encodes CSASMGSNQPQHF.